This T cell receptor (beta chain) was observed in a study of identical twins. Between the trimmed V and J ends, which lost 7 bases and 2 bases, there was a span of 16 bases. The CDR3 totals 15 residues. MiXCR, applied by TCRdb to the 5' RACE reads, yields one record per CDR3 protein. The sample carries around 470,000 distinct CDR3 sequences, 13% to 15% recorded once. The same sample was also studied in work on yellow fever vaccine responses in identical twins. That report adds: Twins' vaccine T cell responses were reported to seem partly convergent and partly personalized.

The genes are TRBV12-3 or TRBV12-4 and TRBJ2-3; D possibly corresponds to TRBD1 (6 bases). The receptor was isolated from a young woman in good health. What was sequenced was CD4+ T cells sorted from blood. The CDR3 bases are TGTGCCAGCACTGAGGGGCAGGGGAACACAGATACGCAGTATTTT. Residues: CASTEGQGNTDTQYF.